The source of this TCR beta chain is a study of PD-1 blockade in classical Hodgkin lymphoma. Comments on this clone: What it binds is not known.

In every patient, relapse followed autologous stem cell transplantation, while exposure to brentuximab vedotin differed. Profiling relied on immunoSEQ multiplex PCR, and the TCRdb table lists in-frame clones only, not all of them. Of approximately 26,000 clones in the sample, about four fifths are singletons; the top ten hold around a fifth. CDR1 SGHTA and CDR2 FQGNSA come from the germline V gene. The V gene lost 1 base and the J gene lost 3 bases, with 10 bases spanning the gap. This CDR3 is 14 amino acids long. The study, taken as a whole, reports: The study reported lower baseline TCR diversity in newly diagnosed patients than in healthy donors.

The chain carries TRBV7-2 and TRBJ2-7; D may be TRBD1 (5 bases). The receptor was isolated from a human donor with classical Hodgkin lymphoma. The sample was peripheral blood mononuclear cells (PBMCs), taken before the second cycle of nivolumab. The DNA of the CDR3 is TGTGCCAGCAGCTTAGAAGGGGCGAACTACGAGCAGTACTTC. Protein: CASSLEGANYEQYF.